This entry lists 19 T cell receptor beta chains sequenced from one sample in a study of cytomegalovirus exposure and HLA in healthy donors. Primers: 60 Vbeta forward and 13 Jbeta reverse. Here immunoSEQ multiplex PCR was the method, and the copy in TCRdb shows in-frame clones only, minus some. The sample consists of about 130,000 clones, over 60% of them appearing once. The specimen sequenced was PBMCs. These receptor sequences come from a male donor in good health and CMV-seropositive.

This rearrangement joins TRBV9 to TRBJ2-5, with a possible D match to TRBD2 (7 bases). The germline V and J ends were trimmed by 3 bases and 11 bases, with 23 bases remaining between them. Looked up from germline, CDR1 is SGDLS and CDR2 is YYNGEE. The CDR3 contains 15 residues. CDR3 residues: CASSGGEGVRREQYF. The DNA of the CDR3 is TGTGCCAGCAGCGGGGGGGAGGGGGTGCGGAGAGAGCAGTACTTC.

The chain joins TRBV10-2 to TRBJ1-5, with D unresolved. Per the germline V gene, CDR1 is WSHSY and CDR2 is SAAADI. Between the trimmed V and J ends, which lost 0 bases and 4 bases, there was a span of 10 bases. CDR3 length equals 15 residues. This CDR3 is CASSESGGKNQPQHF. DNA of the CDR3: TGCGCCAGCAGTGAGTCGGGAGGGAAAAATCAGCCCCAGCATTTT.

The genes are TRBV6-5 and TRBJ1-6; no definite D call. Germline V gene data show CDR1 as MNHEY and CDR2 as SVGAGI. V dropped 8 bases and J dropped 1 base, with 12 bases sitting between them. This CDR3 spans 15 amino acids. CDR3 coding DNA: TGTGCCAGCTCACGAGAGAAGTCCTATAATTCACCCCTCCACTTT. It is translated as CASSREKSYNSPLHF.

CDR3 nucleotides: TGTGCCAGCAGAAGGGACAGCGACCTTGAAAAACTGTTTTTT. This gives the protein CASRRDSDLEKLFF. The chain has TRBV28 and TRBJ1-4, with 7 bases lining up with TRBD1. V lost 6 bases and J lost 7; bases outside the gene matches: 8. This CDR3 spans 14 amino acids. Germline values: CDR1 MDHEN, CDR2 SYDVKM.

The chain employs TRBV9 and TRBJ2-7, with D possibly TRBD1 on 6 matching bases. From germline, CDR1 is SGDLS and CDR2 YYNGEE. This CDR3 spans 15 amino acids. V lost 4 bases to trimming and J lost 2 bases, with 16 bases between them. The CDR3 spells CASSPWGTITYEQYF. As DNA, the CDR3 is TGTGCCAGCAGCCCTTGGGGGACAATCACCTACGAGCAGTACTTC.

The V and J genes are TRBV27 and TRBJ1-1, with TRBD1 as a possible D gene (5 bases). Deletions cut 5 bases from V and 3 bases from J, with 10 bases between. The CDR3 is 13 residues long. Germline-derived CDR1 and CDR2 are MNHEY and SMNVEV (reference sequence). The CDR3 loop reads CASSALGDTEAFF. The CDR3 DNA sequence: TGTGCCAGCAGTGCCCTAGGGGACACTGAAGCTTTCTTT.

CDR3 bases: TGTGCCAGCAGTGAAACCAGGGGCAGGTCTCGTGATACGCAGTATTTT. It encodes CASSETRGRSRDTQYF. This chain joins TRBV25-1 and TRBJ2-3, with D perhaps matching TRBD1 (6 bases). CDR3 size: 16 residues. CDR1 MGHDK and CDR2 SYGVNS come from the germline V gene. V lost 2 bases and J 6 bases, leaving 18 bases between the germline ends. Full variable domain (remainder filled in from reference TRBV25-1 and TRBJ2-3): EADIYQTPRYLVIGTGKKITLECSQTMGHDKMYWYQQDPGMELHLIHYSYGVNSTEKGDLSSESTVSRIRTEHFPLTLESARPSHTSQYLCASSETRGRSRDTQYFGPGTRLTVL.

The rearrangement joins TRBV5-1 to TRBJ1-1; D gene unclear. This CDR3 region has 15 residues. Trimming shortened V by 4 bases and J by 1 base, and 14 bases separated the two germline ends. The germline CDR1 and CDR2 sequences are SGHRS and YFSETQ. Written as DNA, the CDR3 is TGCGCCAGCAGCCCAAGCGAGGGCAGGAACACTGAAGCTTTCTTT. Its translation: CASSPSEGRNTEAFF.

The chain joins TRBV7-3 to TRBJ1-1; D call uncertain. The CDR3 loop spans 13 amino acids. The V and J ends lost 5 bases and 8 bases respectively, with 15 bases between them. Per germline, CDR1 SGHTA and CDR2 FQGTGA. This CDR3 is CASSPGSLTEAFF. The CDR3 coding sequence is TGTGCCAGCAGCCCAGGCTCTCTAACCGAAGCTTTCTTT.

This chain joins TRBV6-1 and TRBJ1-6, with 9 bases fitting TRBD1. V was clipped by 7 bases and J by 9 bases; unmatched bases: 7. Germline V CDR1 and CDR2: MNHNS, SASEGT. The length of the CDR3 is 14 residues. In DNA form, the CDR3 reads TGTGCCAGCACCGAGGGACAGGGCGGTTCACCCCTCCACTTT. Translated, it gives CASTEGQGGSPLHF.

This clone was counted only a few times. The chain is built from TRBV27 and TRBJ2-2; the match to TRBD2 covers 10 bases. Losses at the gene ends were 4 bases for V and 1 base for J; bases not matched to a gene: 3. Germline V gives CDR1 MNHEY, CDR2 SMNVEV (reference sequence). This CDR3 comprises 16 residues. CDR3 in amino acids: CASSSWTSGNTGELFF. DNA of the CDR3: TGTGCCAGCAGTTCATGGACTAGCGGGAACACCGGGGAGCTGTTTTTT.

The V call is TRBV27, the J call TRBJ2-7, with D possibly matching TRBD1 (6 bases). V gave up 2 bases and J gave up 4 bases, with 18 bases separating them. The germline V gene encodes CDR1 MNHEY and CDR2 SMNVEV (reference sequence). This CDR3 comprises 16 residues. The CDR3 loop is CASSLKRVRGPYEQYF. DNA of the CDR3: TGTGCCAGCAGTTTAAAACGGGTCAGGGGACCATACGAGCAGTACTTC.

The chain recombines TRBV28 with TRBJ1-2, with D unresolved. The CDR3 length is 14 residues. The V gene lost 5 bases and the J gene lost 7 bases, with 17 bases spanning the gap. The V gene's germline CDR1 is MDHEN and CDR2 SYDVKM. The CDR3 DNA follows: TGTGCCAGCAGTCCCCCCAGGTGGCCGCCTGGCTACACCTTC. Its translation is CASSPPRWPPGYTF.

The chain joins TRBV5-1 to TRBJ1-1; the D gene is possibly TRBD1 (6 bases). Germline V gene data show CDR1 as SGHRS and CDR2 as YFSETQ. V was shortened by 0 bases and J by 5 bases, with 14 bases between the two germline ends. The CDR3 has 15 amino acids. The CDR3 DNA reads as TGCGCCAGCAGCTTGGCCAGGGGCAGGGAGACTGAAGCTTTCTTT. Translation gives CASSLARGRETEAFF. The full variable domain, rest sourced from reference TRBV5-1 and TRBJ1-1, is KAGVTQTPRYLIKTRGQQVTLSCSPISGHRSVSWYQQTPGQGLQFLFEYFSETQRNKGNFPGRFSGRQFSNSRSEMNVSTLELGDSALYLCASSLARGRETEAFFGQGTRLTVV.

J is TRBJ2-1 and V is TRBV10-3; the D gene is possibly TRBD2 (6 bases). This CDR3 has 15 residues. From germline, CDR1 is ENHRY and CDR2 SYGVKD. V was trimmed by 3 bases and J by 9 bases, leaving 18 bases between them. CDR3 nucleotides: TGTGCCATCAGTGAATTTCCGGGAGCCGGAATTGAGCAGTTCTTC. Translating it yields CAISEFPGAGIEQFF.

This chain connects TRBV21-1 to TRBJ2-1; the table calls TRBD2, which could not be checked here. TRBV21-1 is a listed pseudogene. CDR3 length equals 13 residues. The CDR3: CASSKNGGNEQFF. The CDR3 nucleotides are TGTGCCAGCAGCAAAAATGGGGGGAATGAGCAGTTCTTC.

In its sample, this clone was seen a few times. The V call is TRBV4-2, the J call TRBJ2-1; TRBD2 aligns across 9 bases. Germline V gene lookup returns CDR1 LGHNA and CDR2 YNFKEQ. J lost 4 bases, V lost 1 base, and 5 bases had no gene match. The CDR3 consists of 16 residues. CDR3 sequence (DNA): TGTGCCAGCAGCCAAGTAGCGGGAGCTGGGTACAATGAGCAGTTCTTC. Its translation is CASSQVAGAGYNEQFF.

The chain recombines TRBV19 with TRBJ1-6, with 7 bases matching TRBD1. The CDR3 totals 14 residues. The V gene's germline CDR1 is LNHDA and CDR2 SQIVND (reference sequence). With 5 bases clipped from V and 8 bases from J, the junction kept 6 bases outside the gene matches. The CDR3 region is CASSPTGEHSPLHF. The DNA of the CDR3 is TGTGCCAGTAGTCCCACAGGGGAGCATTCACCCCTCCACTTT.

This chain links TRBV10-3 with TRBJ1-1; TRBD1 aligns across 7 bases. Losses at the gene ends were 6 bases for V and 1 base for J; bases not matched to a gene: 5. Germline CDR1 reads ENHRY; CDR2 reads SYGVKD. The length of the CDR3 is 14 residues. The chain's CDR3 is CAISPGQPNTEAFF. Here the CDR3 DNA reads TGTGCCATCAGCCCGGGACAGCCGAACACTGAAGCTTTCTTT.